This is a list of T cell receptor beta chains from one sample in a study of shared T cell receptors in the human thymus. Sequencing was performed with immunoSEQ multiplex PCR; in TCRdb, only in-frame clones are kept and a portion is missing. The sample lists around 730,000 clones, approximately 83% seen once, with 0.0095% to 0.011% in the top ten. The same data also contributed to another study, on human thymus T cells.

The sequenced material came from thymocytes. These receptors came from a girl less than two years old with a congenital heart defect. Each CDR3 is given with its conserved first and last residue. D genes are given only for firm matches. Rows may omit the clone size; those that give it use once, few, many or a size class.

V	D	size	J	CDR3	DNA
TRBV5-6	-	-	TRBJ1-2	CASSSGVQVPNYGYTF	TGTGCCAGCAGCTCGGGGGTACAAGTCCCTAACTATGGCTACACCTTC
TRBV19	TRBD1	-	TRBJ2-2	CASSLDRETGELFF	TGTGCCAGTAGTCTGGACAGGGAGACCGGGGAGCTGTTTTTT
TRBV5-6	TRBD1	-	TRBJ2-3	CASSLVQGDGTDTQYF	TGTGCCAGCAGCTTGGTGCAGGGGGATGGAACAGATACGCAGTATTTT
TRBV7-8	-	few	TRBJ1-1	CASSWVPGWEAFF	TGTGCCAGCAGCTGGGTACCGGGTTGGGAAGCTTTCTTT
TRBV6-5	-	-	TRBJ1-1	CASSFGGARNTEAFF	TGTGCCAGCAGTTTTGGGGGGGCGAGGAACACTGAAGCTTTCTTT
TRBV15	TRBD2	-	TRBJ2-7	CATSREGGGIREQYF	TGTGCCACCAGCAGAGAAGGCGGGGGGATTAGAGAGCAGTACTTC
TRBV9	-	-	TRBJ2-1	CASSSRKGGGSGARENEQFF	TGTGCCAGCAGCTCGCGGAAAGGGGGGGGTAGCGGAGCTCGGGAAAATGAGCAGTTCTTC
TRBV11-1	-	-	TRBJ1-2	CASSLVSVERLPYGYTF	TGTGCCAGCAGCTTAGTCTCTGTGGAAAGACTACCCTATGGCTACACCTTC
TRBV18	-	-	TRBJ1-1	CASSPGGDTEAFF	TGTGCCAGCTCACCAGGGGGGGACACTGAAGCTTTCTTT
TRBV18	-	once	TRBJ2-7	CASSPEPGRTSSPEREQYF	TGTGCCAGCTCACCGGAACCAGGACGGACTTCCAGTCCCGAACGCGAGCAGTACTTC
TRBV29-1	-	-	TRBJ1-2	CSGQLGPYGYTF	TGCAGCGGCCAACTGGGGCCCTATGGCTACACCTTC
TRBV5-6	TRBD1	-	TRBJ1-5	CASSPDRGKSNQPQHF	TGTGCCAGCAGCCCTGACAGGGGGAAAAGCAATCAGCCCCAGCATTTT
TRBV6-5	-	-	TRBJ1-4	CATPGGLNEKLFF	TGTGCCACACCGGGGGGACTTAATGAAAAACTGTTTTTT
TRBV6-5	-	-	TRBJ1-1	CASSYVTELNTEAFF	TGTGCCAGCAGTTACGTAACAGAATTGAACACTGAAGCTTTCTTT
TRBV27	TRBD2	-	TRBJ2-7	CASSSREQRSGLAGGNCYEQYF	TGTGCCAGCAGTAGTAGAGAACAGAGATCCGGACTAGCGGGGGGGAATTGCTACGAGCAGTACTTC
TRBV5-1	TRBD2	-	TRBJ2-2	CASSLFLAGELPANTGELFF	TGCGCCAGCAGCTTGTTTTTAGCGGGGGAGCTTCCGGCGAACACCGGGGAGCTGTTTTTT
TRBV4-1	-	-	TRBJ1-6	CASSQVGGEGSPLHF	TGCGCCAGCAGCCAAGTCGGGGGAGAGGGCTCACCCCTCCACTTT
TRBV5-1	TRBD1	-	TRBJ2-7	CASSPGQTYEQYF	TGCGCCAGCAGCCCGGGACAGACCTACGAGCAGTACTTC
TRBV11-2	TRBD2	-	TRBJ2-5	CASSSWSFTSGVEETQYF	TGTGCCAGCAGCTCATGGTCCTTTACTAGCGGGGTAGAAGAGACCCAGTACTTC
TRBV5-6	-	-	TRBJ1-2	CASSLGDTNYGYTF	TGTGCCAGCAGCTTAGGGGACACCAACTATGGCTACACCTTC
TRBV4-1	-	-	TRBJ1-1	CASSATGLLGSLNTEAFF	TGCGCCAGCAGCGCTACAGGGCTCTTGGGTTCGCTTAACACTGAAGCTTTCTTT
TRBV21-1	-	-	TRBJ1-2	CASSRGPNYGYTF	TGTGCCAGCAGCAGGGGCCCTAACTATGGCTACACCTTC
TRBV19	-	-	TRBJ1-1	CAEPRRQF	TGTGCCGAGCCTCGTCGCCAATTT
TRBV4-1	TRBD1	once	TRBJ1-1	CASSQDELRRGQGRTEAFF	TGCGCCAGCAGCCAAGATGAGCTCAGAAGGGGACAGGGGAGGACTGAAGCTTTCTTT
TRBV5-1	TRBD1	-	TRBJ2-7	CASRPLDRLYEQYF	TGCGCCAGCAGGCCACTGGACAGGTTATACGAGCAGTACTTC
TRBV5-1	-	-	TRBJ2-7	CASSYIRDNYEQYF	TGCGCCAGCAGTTACATCCGGGACAACTACGAGCAGTACTTC
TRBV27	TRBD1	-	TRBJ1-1	CASCRQGNTEAFF	TGTGCCAGCTGCCGACAGGGGAACACTGAAGCTTTCTTT